This is a list of T cell receptor beta chains from one sample in a study of cytomegalovirus exposure and HLA in healthy donors. Sequencing used immunoSEQ multiplex PCR; TCRdb keeps in-frame clones, though not all of them. The table has around 120,000 clones, roughly 80% seen once; the top ten hold roughly 1.2%. The sequenced sample was PBMCs. These receptors were taken from a boy between 10 and 17 years old in good health and CMV-seronegative. Both conserved end residues are part of each CDR3. D genes are given only for firm matches. Some rows have no size entry. The others give once, few or many, or a class for an expanded clone.

TRBV29-1	.	.	TRBJ2-1	TGCAGCGTAGCAGGGCTATCCTACAATGAGCAGTTCTTC	CSVAGLSYNEQFF
TRBV18	.	.	TRBJ1-2	TGTGCCAGCTCACACCCTTCTCTGGACAGAGCTAGTAACTATGGCTACACCTTC	CASSHPSLDRASNYGYTF
TRBV5-1	TRBD2	.	TRBJ2-2	TGCGCCAGCAGTTTTCCGGGACTAGCAAGCACCGGGGAGCTGTTTTTT	CASSFPGLASTGELFF
TRBV9	TRBD1	few	TRBJ2-2	TGTGCCAGCAGCGCAGAACCACAGGGGGCGGGGGCCGGGGAGCTGTTTTTT	CASSAEPQGAGAGELFF
TRBV27	TRBD2	.	TRBJ2-1	TGTGCCAGCAGTGAAGGGACTAGCGGGCGATCCTACAATGAGCAGTTCTTC	CASSEGTSGRSYNEQFF
TRBV27	TRBD1	.	TRBJ1-2	TGTGCCAGCAGTTTATCCGGGACAGGGGCTTCTGTTGGCTACACCTTC	CASSLSGTGASVGYTF
TRBV6-5	.	.	TRBJ1-1	TGTGCCAGCAGTTACTCACTCCCCCAGGGTGACACTGAAGCTTTCTTT	CASSYSLPQGDTEAFF
TRBV2	TRBD2	.	TRBJ2-1	TGTGCCAGCAGCTGGACGGGGTGGGCGGCGGGAGCCTCCTACAATGAGCAGTTCTTC	CASSWTGWAAGASYNEQFF
TRBV4-1	TRBD1	.	TRBJ1-5	TGCGCCAGCAGCCATAGATCGACAGGGAGTAATCAGCCCCAGCATTTT	CASSHRSTGSNQPQHF
TRBV7-8	.	.	TRBJ1-5	TGTGCCAGCAGCTTAGAAGCAGGCTACCAGCCCCAGCATTTT	CASSLEAGYQPQHF
TRBV5-1	.	.	TRBJ1-2	TGCGCCAGCAGCCTAGGACAGCACTACACCTTC	CASSLGQHYTF
TRBV30	TRBD1	.	TRBJ1-1	TGTGCCTGGAGCAATTCTGGACAGGGGGGGAGGGACACTGAAGCTTTCTTT	CAWSNSGQGGRDTEAFF
TRBV10-3	TRBD2	.	TRBJ2-1	TGTGCCATCAGTTCTAGCGGGGGATACAATGAGCAGTTCTTC	CAISSSGGYNEQFF
TRBV7-2	TRBD1	.	TRBJ1-1	TGTGCCAGCAGCTACGGGACAGGGGGCTATGCTTTCTTT	CASSYGTGGYAFF
TRBV6-5	.	.	TRBJ1-1	TGTGCCAGCAGCCTACAGGGTTTGGCGCACACTGAAGCTTTCTTT	CASSLQGLAHTEAFF
TRBV9	TRBD1	.	TRBJ1-1	TGTGCCAGCAGCGAGAGGGGACAGATGAACACTGAAGCTTTCTTT	CASSERGQMNTEAFF
TRBV4-1	.	.	TRBJ2-5	TGCGCCAGCAGCCGCGGTGCCTCTATCGGGAGCTCGCTGGGGGAGACCCAGTACTTC	CASSRGASIGSSLGETQYF
TRBV30	TRBD1	.	TRBJ1-5	TGTGCCTGGAGTAAACAGGGGGCAAGTCAGCCCCAGCATTTT	CAWSKQGASQPQHF
TRBV10-3	TRBD1	.	TRBJ2-5	TGTGCCACTCGCACTTCCCGACAGGGCCGAGAGACCCAGTACTTC	CATRTSRQGRETQYF
TRBV5-1	.	.	TRBJ2-6	TGCGCCAGCAGCTTGGGGCCAGGGATCGGGGCCAACGTCCTGACTTTC	CASSLGPGIGANVLTF
TRBV7-2	.	.	TRBJ2-5	TGTGCCAGCAGCCCAGCCGTGGCTGGGCCCAGAGAGACCCAGTACTTC	CASSPAVAGPRETQYF
TRBV5-4	TRBD2	few	TRBJ2-1	TGTGCCAGCAGCTTGGGGGGACTAGCGGATTTCTCCTACAATGAGCAGTTCTTC	CASSLGGLADFSYNEQFF
TRBV10-3	.	.	TRBJ2-7	TGTGCCATCACACAGTCTACCCTGACAGGACGTTACGAGCAGTACTTC	CAITQSTLTGRYEQYF
TRBV19	.	once	TRBJ1-1	TGTGCCAGTAGTATACCTGGGGGACTGGGGGCTTTCTTT	CASSIPGGLGAFF
TRBV6-5	TRBD2	.	TRBJ2-1	TGTGCCAGCAGTTACTCGCGACTAGCGGGAGGTGAGCAGTTCTTC	CASSYSRLAGGEQFF
TRBV7-2	.	.	TRBJ2-3	TGTGCCAGCAGCTTAGAACCCACTCCTAGCACAGATACGCAGTATTTT	CASSLEPTPSTDTQYF
TRBV27	.	.	TRBJ2-2	TGTGCCAGCAGTTTAGGAGGGGCCGGGGAGCTGTTTTTT	CASSLGGAGELFF
TRBV6-1	TRBD1	.	TRBJ1-4	TGTGCCAGCAGTGCACAGGGGCAAAATGAAAAACTGTTTTTT	CASSAQGQNEKLFF
TRBV6-1	.	.	TRBJ1-4	TGTGCCAGCAGTGAACAGGGCAGTCCTCGGGAAAAACTGTTTTTT	CASSEQGSPREKLFF
TRBV30	.	.	TRBJ2-7	TGTGCCTGGAGTCTAGGAAACTCCTACGAGCAGTACTTC	CAWSLGNSYEQYF
TRBV30	TRBD1	.	TRBJ1-1	TGTGCCTGGAGTGCCGGGACAGGGAACACTGAAGCTTTCTTT	CAWSAGTGNTEAFF
TRBV6-5	TRBD1	.	TRBJ1-1	TGTGCCAGCAGTTACTCGACAGGGGAAACGAACACTGAAGCTTTCTTT	CASSYSTGETNTEAFF
TRBV7-3	.	.	TRBJ1-1	TGTGCCAGCAGCTTAGAAGGGGGCACTGAAGCTTTCTTT	CASSLEGGTEAFF
TRBV5-6	.	few	TRBJ1-1	TGTGCCAGCAGCTCCGGACAGATGAACACTGAAGCTTTCTTT	CASSSGQMNTEAFF
TRBV18	.	.	TRBJ2-7	TGTGCCAGCTCACTCGGGGAAGCCTACGAGCAGTACTTC	CASSLGEAYEQYF
TRBV4-3	.	.	TRBJ1-4	TGCGCCAGCAGCCAAAAAGGGGGTACAACTAATGAAAAACTGTTTTTT	CASSQKGGTTNEKLFF
TRBV7-9	TRBD1	.	TRBJ1-4	TGTGCCAGCAGCCACCGGGACAGAGAGGATGAAAAACTGTTTTTT	CASSHRDREDEKLFF
TRBV11-2	.	.	TRBJ2-3	TGTGCCAGCACCCAACCCGAACCGAGGGGGGATACGCAGTATTTT	CASTQPEPRGDTQYF
TRBV5-1	.	.	TRBJ1-1	TGCGCCAGCACCGCGGGGGGCTGGATGAACACTGAAGCTTTCTTT	CASTAGGWMNTEAFF